This T cell receptor beta chain was sequenced in a study of early T cells in non-severe SARS-CoV-2 infection. Only a few counts were recorded for this clonotype. This CDR3 comprises 15 residues. V lost 1 base, J lost 3 bases, and 11 bases lay in between. CDR1 and CDR2 from the germline V gene are SGHRS and YFSETQ. Each CDR3 protein is one row after TCRdb ran MiXCR on the 5' RACE reads. The table includes over 50,000 distinct CDR3 sequences, 10% to 11% detected once. The sample comprised whole blood. The chain recombines TRBV5-1 with TRBJ1-3; no clear D. The TCR comes from an adult who was a healthcare worker with PCR-confirmed SARS-CoV-2 infection or an uninfected control (not recorded which). CDR3 DNA: TGCGCCAGCAGCTTGATGGGCACTCTTGGAAACACCATATATTTT. This codes for CASSLMGTLGNTIYF.